Each of the 28 T cell receptor beta chains below was sequenced from the same sample in a study of T-cell reconstitution after alpha-beta-depleted transplantation in children. Unique molecular identifiers featured in how the TCRbeta library was prepared. TCRdb used MiXCR to reprocess the PCR reads, holding one entry per CDR3 protein. The table lists about 250,000 distinct CDR3 sequences, more than 20% of them singletons. The source material was PBMCs, mostly from graft donor cells, sampled 360 days after TCRalphabeta/CD19-depleted stem cell transplant. These receptors were collected from a female patient aged 2-9 years who had a stem cell transplant for congenital amegakaryocytic thrombocytopenia, so the T cells may come from the graft donor.

This chain joins TRBV4-2 and TRBJ2-3, with TRBD2 matching 9 bases. From germline, CDR1 is LGHNA and CDR2 YNFKEQ. This CDR3 spans 18 amino acids. With 0 bases clipped from V and 3 bases from J, the junction kept 10 bases outside the gene matches. CDR3 loop: CASSQDWVAGATTDTQYF. As DNA, the CDR3 is TGTGCCAGCAGCCAAGATTGGGTAGCGGGGGCGACAACAGATACGCAGTATTTT.

The chain has TRBV11-2 and TRBJ2-3; 9 bases are shared with TRBD1. This CDR3 is built from 18 residues. V was pared by 5 bases and J by 4 bases, with 16 bases of the junction left unmatched. Germline CDR1 reads SGHAT; CDR2 reads FQNNGV. CDR3: CASSPNSGQGSIADTQYF. The CDR3 DNA sequence: TGTGCCAGCAGCCCCAATTCCGGACAGGGGAGTATCGCAGATACGCAGTATTTT.

The rearrangement uses TRBV11-2 and TRBJ2-7, with 10 bases identical to TRBD2. This CDR3 is 19 amino acids long. Germline V gene sequence: CDR1 SGHAT, CDR2 FQNNGV. Losses at the gene ends were 5 bases for V and 2 bases for J; bases not matched to a gene: 18. For the CDR3, the DNA is TGTGCCAGCAGCCGGAAGGCCAGTTATAGCGGGGGGAGCCCCTACGAGCAGTACTTC. Translated: CASSRKASYSGGSPYEQYF.

This clonotype was detected a few times. The chain carries TRBV29-1 and TRBJ2-4; D unclear. Germline V gives CDR1 SQVTM, CDR2 ANQGSEA. The CDR3 totals 15 residues. V was trimmed by 4 bases and J by 1 base, leaving 14 bases between them. CDR3 sequence: CSVVLAPTAKNIQYF. The CDR3 bases are TGCAGCGTTGTTTTGGCCCCGACGGCCAAAAACATTCAGTACTTC.

The chain uses TRBV6-5 and TRBJ1-2, with D tentatively TRBD1 (6 bases). V lost 4 bases and J 6 bases, leaving 24 bases between the germline ends. CDR3 size: 17 residues. Looked up from germline, CDR1 is MNHEY and CDR2 is SVGAGI. This CDR3 reads CASSSRTTSGTNDGYTF. The CDR3 DNA reads as TGTGCCAGCAGTTCTCGAACCACCTCCGGGACAAATGATGGCTACACCTTC.

The chain combines TRBV5-1 with TRBJ2-3; TRBD1 agrees at 7 bases. CDR1 and CDR2 from the germline V gene are SGHRS and YFSETQ. This CDR3 contains 15 residues. V shed 3 bases and J 0 bases; nucleotides not matched to a gene: 4. CDR3 DNA: TGCGCCAGCAGCTCGACAGGGCTTAGCACAGATACGCAGTATTTT. Its translation: CASSSTGLSTDTQYF.

CDR3: CASSDPSGESMGNEQFF. The CDR3 DNA is TGTGCCAGCAGTGACCCTTCGGGGGAAAGTATGGGGAATGAGCAGTTCTTC. The gene calls are TRBV25-1 and TRBJ2-1; a possible D gene is TRBD2 (6 bases). The CDR3 contains 17 residues. Trimming shortened V by 3 bases and J by 7 bases, and 22 bases separated the two germline ends. The germline gives CDR1 MGHDK, CDR2 SYGVNS.

The J gene is TRBJ2-7, the V gene TRBV10-3; TRBD1 or TRBD2 may be the D gene (7 bases each). Germline-derived CDR1 and CDR2 are ENHRY and SYGVKD. V was shortened by 0 bases and J by 3 bases, with 18 bases between the two germline ends. The CDR3 spans 17 residues. The CDR3 region is CAISESGGGRGNYEQYF. In nucleotides, the CDR3 is TGTGCCATCAGTGAGTCAGGGGGCGGGAGAGGAAACTACGAGCAGTACTTC.

The rearrangement links TRBV3-1 to TRBJ1-3; D unclear. CDR3 length equals 14 residues. Trimming stripped 5 bases from V and 1 base from J, with 9 bases between. The germline V gene encodes CDR1 LGHDT and CDR2 YNNKEL (reference sequence). The CDR3 here is CASSTHTSGNTIYF. The CDR3, as DNA: TGTGCCAGCAGCACCCACACATCTGGAAACACCATATATTTT.

The chain couples TRBV30 to TRBJ1-2; D gene ambiguous. This CDR3 has 13 amino acids. The V gene's germline CDR1 is GTSNPN and CDR2 SVGIG (reference sequence). V was cut by 3 bases and J by 4 bases, with 12 bases left in between. CDR3 nucleotides: TGTGCCTGGAGGGAGGAGTTTGTCTATGGCTACACCTTC. It is translated as CAWREEFVYGYTF.

V usage is TRBV29-1 and J usage is TRBJ1-1; D gene unclear. Germline CDR1 reads SQVTM; CDR2 reads ANQGSEA. V lost 5 bases and J lost 7, with 11 bases in between. The CDR3 length is 11 residues. This CDR3 is CSVLNTGEAFF. Written as DNA, the CDR3 is TGCAGCGTTCTTAACACCGGTGAAGCTTTCTTT.

This clonotype occurred many times. V and J are TRBV29-1 and TRBJ2-7; no clear D. There are 14 residues in the CDR3. The V gene lost 4 bases and the J gene lost 2 bases, with 15 bases spanning the gap. CDR1 and CDR2 (germline): SQVTM, ANQGSEA. This CDR3 reads CSVAPSSVTYEQYF. Here the CDR3 DNA reads TGCAGCGTTGCCCCATCCTCTGTCACCTACGAGCAGTACTTC.

This clonotype was seen a handful of times. This sequence joins TRBV5-1 and TRBJ2-2; D remains unclear. Germline V gene data show CDR1 as SGHRS and CDR2 as YFSETQ. The CDR3 contains 15 residues. Trimming shortened V by 1 base and J by 3 bases, and 10 bases separated the two germline ends. CDR3 sequence: CASSLLGADTGELFF. CDR3 nucleotides: TGCGCCAGCAGCTTGTTAGGCGCAGACACCGGGGAGCTGTTTTTT.

This clonotype was seen a handful of times. The V and J genes are TRBV10-3 and TRBJ1-4; 7 bases are a match to TRBD1. The junction had 2 bases not matched to a gene; V was cut back by 6 bases and J by 4 bases. Germline loops: CDR1 ENHRY, CDR2 SYGVKD. This CDR3 has 13 residues. The chain's CDR3 is CAIRRDSNEKLFF. The CDR3 region has the DNA TGTGCCATCAGGAGGGACAGTAATGAAAAACTGTTTTTT.

Many counts were recorded for this clonotype. The J gene is TRBJ2-1, the V gene TRBV27; 11 nucleotides agree with TRBD2. Trimming took 8 bases from V and 4 from J; bases not matched to a gene: 7. The germline CDR1 and CDR2 sequences are MNHEY and SMNVEV (reference sequence). The CDR3 spans 15 residues. CDR3 residues: CASSPGTSGYNEQFF. CDR3 nucleotide sequence: TGTGCCAGCTCCCCCGGGACTAGCGGTTACAATGAGCAGTTCTTC.

This clonotype was picked up a small number of times. The chain combines TRBV24-1 with TRBJ1-2, with 8 bases that match TRBD1. Germline CDR1 is KGHDR and CDR2 is SFDVKD. The CDR3 length is 12 residues. V lost 7 bases, J lost 6 bases, and 3 bases stayed unmatched. The CDR3, as DNA: TGTGCCACCAGGGACAGGGCCGATGGCTACACCTTC. As protein: CATRDRADGYTF.

V and J are TRBV5-1 and TRBJ2-7, with D perhaps being TRBD1 or TRBD2 (5 bases each). From germline, CDR1 is SGHRS and CDR2 YFSETQ. The CDR3 sequence is 14 residues long. Trimming shortened V by 3 bases and J by 5 bases, and 15 bases separated the two germline ends. The DNA for the CDR3 is TGCGCCAGCAGCTCGGGGCAAATCTTCCACGAGCAGTACTTC. Translation: CASSSGQIFHEQYF.

This chain connects TRBV3-1 to TRBJ2-7; TRBD1 aligns across 10 bases. The germline gives CDR1 LGHDT, CDR2 YNNKEL (reference sequence). This CDR3 region has 15 residues. Trimming cost V 4 bases and J 3 bases; bases outside gene matches: 6. The CDR3 sequence: CASSPRGQGGYEQYF. CDR3 nucleotide sequence: TGTGCCAGCAGCCCCCGTGGACAGGGGGGCTACGAGCAGTACTTC.

This sequence joins TRBV4-1 and TRBJ2-5; D possibly matches TRBD1 or TRBD2 (6 bases each). Germline V gene data show CDR1 as MGHRA and CDR2 as YSYEKL. V was trimmed by 2 bases and J by 4 bases, leaving 17 bases between them. The CDR3 is 16 amino acids. CDR3: CASSQPRTGARETQYF. The CDR3 region has the DNA TGCGCCAGCAGCCAACCCAGGACGGGGGCCAGAGAGACCCAGTACTTC.

For this clonotype: The germline gene is not matched at one end of the junction; a read error may be the cause. The CDR3 nucleotides read TGTACCAGCAGTGGACGGACCGGGACTAGCGGGAAAAGCACAGATACGCAGTATTTT. Protein: CTSSGRTGTSGKSTDTQYF. The chain combines TRBV12-3 or TRBV12-4 with TRBJ2-3; 13 bases are shared with TRBD2. The CDR3 consists of 19 residues.

This clonotype was observed at least ten times. The chain links TRBV20-1 to TRBJ2-1; 16 bases are shared with TRBD2. The germline V gene encodes CDR1 DFQATT and CDR2 SNEGSKA (reference sequence). V dropped 4 bases and J dropped 3; count of bases not matched to a gene: 3. This CDR3 comprises 16 residues. Here the CDR3 DNA reads TGCAGTGCTACCGGGACTAGCGGGGGGGTCTACAATGAGCAGTTCTTC. This sequence encodes CSATGTSGGVYNEQFF.

There are a few counts of this clonotype. This chain connects TRBV15 to TRBJ2-7, with D unclear. Germline V lookup: CDR1 LNHNV, CDR2 YYDKDF (reference sequence). The V gene lost 0 bases and the J gene lost 4 bases, with 7 bases spanning the gap. The CDR3 is 13 amino acids. In DNA, the CDR3 is TGTGCCACCAGCAGAGACAAAGAATACGAGCAGTACTTC. This translates into CATSRDKEYEQYF.

The chain has TRBV6-1 and TRBJ2-3; TRBD2 is a possible D gene (6 bases). CDR1 MNHNS and CDR2 SASEGT come from the germline V gene. The CDR3 totals 15 residues. V was trimmed by 6 bases and J by 0 bases, leaving 13 bases between them. The CDR3 protein is CASSRGTFSTDTQYF. In nucleotides, the CDR3 is TGTGCCAGCAGCCGGGGGACTTTTAGCACAGATACGCAGTATTTT.

At least ten counts were recorded for this clonotype. The rearrangement uses TRBV29-1 and TRBJ2-1; TRBD2 is a possible D gene (6 bases). CDR1 is SQVTM and CDR2 is ANQGSEA in the germline V gene. The CDR3 is made up of 14 amino acids. Trimming cost V 3 bases and J 9 bases, with 18 bases left between them. The CDR3 loop reads CSVEVGLITAEQFF. In DNA, the CDR3 is TGCAGCGTTGAGGTCGGACTAATCACTGCTGAGCAGTTCTTC.

The chain employs TRBV4-3 and TRBJ2-1, with D possibly being TRBD1 (5 bases). The CDR3 is 15 amino acids. CDR1 is LGHNA, CDR2 YSLEER, per germline. Trimming took 4 bases from V and 3 from J, leaving 13 bases between them. CDR3 protein: CASSPEGADYNEQFF. The CDR3 region has the DNA TGCGCCAGCAGCCCCGAAGGGGCGGACTACAATGAGCAGTTCTTC.

This clonotype was detected only once. V gene TRBV6-2 or TRBV6-3 combines with J gene TRBJ2-7, with TRBD1 matching over 8 bases. CDR1 is MNHEY, CDR2 SVGEGT, per germline. Unmatched junction bases numbered 8, after V lost 5 bases and J lost 5 bases. The CDR3 runs 14 residues. CDR3 nucleotides: TGTGCCAGCAGTCGTTCCGGGACAGGTCACGAGCAGTACTTC. Protein product: CASSRSGTGHEQYF.

This chain joins TRBV12-3 or TRBV12-4 and TRBJ1-1; D perhaps matches TRBD1 (6 bases). The V gene lost 2 bases and the J gene lost 1 base, with 11 bases spanning the gap. The CDR3 extends over 15 amino acids. The chain's CDR3 is CASSLWQGTNTEAFF. The CDR3 bases are TGTGCCAGCAGTTTATGGCAGGGGACGAACACTGAAGCTTTCTTT.

The chain carries TRBV15 and TRBJ2-3; 8 bases agree with TRBD2. The germline V gene has CDR1 LNHNV and CDR2 YYDKDF (reference sequence). This CDR3 comprises 15 residues. The V and J ends lost 5 bases and 3 bases, in that order; junction bases with no gene match: 7. CDR3: CATSGPSGRTDTQYF. Here the CDR3 DNA reads TGTGCCACCAGCGGTCCGAGCGGGAGAACAGATACGCAGTATTTT.